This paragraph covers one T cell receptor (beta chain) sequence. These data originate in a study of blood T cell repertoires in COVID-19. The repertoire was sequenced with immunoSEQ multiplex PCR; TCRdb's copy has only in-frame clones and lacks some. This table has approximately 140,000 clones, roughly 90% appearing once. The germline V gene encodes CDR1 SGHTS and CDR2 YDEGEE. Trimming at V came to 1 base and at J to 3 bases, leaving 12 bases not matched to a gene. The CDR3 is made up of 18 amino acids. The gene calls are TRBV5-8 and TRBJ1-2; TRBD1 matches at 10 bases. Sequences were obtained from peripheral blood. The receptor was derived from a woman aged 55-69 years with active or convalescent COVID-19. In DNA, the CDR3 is TGTGCCAGCAGCTTGACGACAGGGGGCCTGCTGAAGGACTATGGCTACACCTTC. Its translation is CASSLTTGGLLKDYGYTF.